This T cell receptor beta chain appears in the sequencing data of a study of cytomegalovirus exposure and HLA in healthy donors. Per the germline V gene, CDR1 is SGHAT and CDR2 is FQNNGV. The CDR3 runs 13 residues. V gave up 5 bases and J gave up 11 bases; unmatched junction bases: 10. It was with 60 Vbeta and 13 Jbeta primers that the PCR ran. The data were produced by immunoSEQ multiplex PCR, yet TCRdb's version contains in-frame clones alone and is incomplete. The repertoire has approximately 110,000 clones, around three quarters of them found once; the top ten carry about 13%. Findings and limits, study-wide: TCR beta chain V- and J-gene trimming was linked, in a later analysis, to a missense variant in DCLRE1C. Roughly uniform depth of sequencing across donors was assumed in presence/absence analyses. Later analysis showed most CMV-associated TCR beta chains appearing HLA-restricted. Later analysis found that TCR beta chains associated with HLA were more clonally expanded than other, equally common chains.

A note on this clone: Its specificity is not known.

Sequencing was performed on PBMCs. The rearrangement joins TRBV11-2 to TRBJ1-1, with 8 bases that match TRBD1. The receptor's source is a woman between 40 and 55 years old in good health and CMV-seropositive. The CDR3 is CASSHRTGRMAFF. The CDR3 DNA reads as TGTGCCAGCAGCCATCGGACAGGGAGGATGGCTTTCTTT.